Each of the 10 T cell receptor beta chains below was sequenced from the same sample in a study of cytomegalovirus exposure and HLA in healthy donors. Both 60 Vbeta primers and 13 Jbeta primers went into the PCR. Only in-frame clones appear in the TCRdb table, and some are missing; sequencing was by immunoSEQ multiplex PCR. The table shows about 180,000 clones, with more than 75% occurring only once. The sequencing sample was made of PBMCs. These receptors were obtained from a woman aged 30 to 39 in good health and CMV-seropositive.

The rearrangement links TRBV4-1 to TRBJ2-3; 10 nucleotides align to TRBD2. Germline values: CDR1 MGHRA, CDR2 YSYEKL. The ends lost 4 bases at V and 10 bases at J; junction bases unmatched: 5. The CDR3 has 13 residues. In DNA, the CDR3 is TGCGCCAGCAGCCCCGCAGGACTAGCGGCGCAGTATTTT. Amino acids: CASSPAGLAAQYF.

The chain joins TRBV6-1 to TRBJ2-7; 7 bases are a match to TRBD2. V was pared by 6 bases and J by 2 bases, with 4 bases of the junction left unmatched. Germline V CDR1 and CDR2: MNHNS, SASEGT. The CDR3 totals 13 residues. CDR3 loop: CASSLGLAYEQYF. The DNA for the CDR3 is TGTGCCAGCAGCTTAGGACTAGCCTACGAGCAGTACTTC.

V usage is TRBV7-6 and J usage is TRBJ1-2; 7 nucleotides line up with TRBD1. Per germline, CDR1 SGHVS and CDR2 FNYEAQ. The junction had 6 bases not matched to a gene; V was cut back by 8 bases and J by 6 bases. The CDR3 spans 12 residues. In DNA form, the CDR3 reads TGTGCCAGCGGAGGGGGCGATAATGGCTACACCTTC. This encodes CASGGGDNGYTF.

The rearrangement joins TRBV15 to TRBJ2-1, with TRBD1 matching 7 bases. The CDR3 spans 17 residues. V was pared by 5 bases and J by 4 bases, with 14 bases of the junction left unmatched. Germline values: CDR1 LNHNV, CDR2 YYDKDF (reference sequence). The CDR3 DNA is TGTGCCACCAGCCCCCGATCGACAGGGAGCGTATACAATGAGCAGTTCTTC. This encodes CATSPRSTGSVYNEQFF.

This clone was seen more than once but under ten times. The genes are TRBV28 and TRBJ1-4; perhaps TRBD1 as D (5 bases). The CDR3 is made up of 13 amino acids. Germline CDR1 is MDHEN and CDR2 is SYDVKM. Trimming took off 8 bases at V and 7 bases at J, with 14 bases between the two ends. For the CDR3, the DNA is TGTGCCAGCCTCGGGCAGGGCGGTGAAAAACTGTTTTTT. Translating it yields CASLGQGGEKLFF.

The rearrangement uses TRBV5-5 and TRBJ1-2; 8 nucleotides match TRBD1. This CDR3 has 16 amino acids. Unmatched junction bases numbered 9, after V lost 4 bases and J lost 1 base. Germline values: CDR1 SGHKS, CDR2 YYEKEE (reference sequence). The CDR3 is CASSLKPGQDNYGYTF. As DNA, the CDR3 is TGTGCCAGCAGCCTAAAACCGGGACAGGATAACTATGGCTACACCTTC.

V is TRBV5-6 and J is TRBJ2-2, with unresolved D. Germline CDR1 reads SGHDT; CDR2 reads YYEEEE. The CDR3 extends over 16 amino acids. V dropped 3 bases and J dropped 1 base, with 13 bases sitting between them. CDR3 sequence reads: CASSSPATGNTGELFF. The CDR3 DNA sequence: TGTGCCAGCAGCTCTCCCGCGACGGGGAACACCGGGGAGCTGTTTTTT.

CDR3 nucleotides: TGTGCCAGCTCACCACCTGACAGGGGAGGCTATGGCTACACCTTC. This codes for CASSPPDRGGYGYTF. This chain uses TRBV18 with TRBJ1-2, with 8 bases that match TRBD1. The CDR3 runs 15 residues. V dropped 0 bases and J dropped 4; count of bases not matched to a gene: 4. Germline CDR1 KGHSH, CDR2 LQKENI. Combining the CDR3 with reference TRBV18 and TRBJ1-2 gives the whole variable domain NAGVMQNPRHLVRRRGQEARLRCSPMKGHSHVYWYRQLPEEGLKFMVYLQKENIIDESGMPKERFSAEFPKEGPSILRIQQVVRGDSAAYFCASSPPDRGGYGYTFGSGTRLTVV.

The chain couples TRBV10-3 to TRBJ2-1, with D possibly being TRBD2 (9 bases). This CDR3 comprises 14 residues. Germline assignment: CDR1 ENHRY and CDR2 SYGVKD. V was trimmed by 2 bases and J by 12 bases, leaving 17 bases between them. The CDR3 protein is CAISEPRGGTGQFF. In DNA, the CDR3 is TGTGCCATCAGTGAGCCGCGGGGGGGGACAGGGCAGTTCTTC.

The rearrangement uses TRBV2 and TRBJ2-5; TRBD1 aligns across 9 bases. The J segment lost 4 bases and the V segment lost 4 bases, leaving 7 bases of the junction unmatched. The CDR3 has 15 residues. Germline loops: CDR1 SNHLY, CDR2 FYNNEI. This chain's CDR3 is CASSVDRGSGETQYF. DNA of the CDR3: TGTGCCAGCAGTGTAGACAGGGGGAGCGGAGAGACCCAGTACTTC.